These 23 T cell receptor beta chains came from one sample sequenced in a study of blood T cell repertoires in COVID-19. The data were produced by immunoSEQ multiplex PCR, yet TCRdb's version contains in-frame clones alone and is incomplete. The table shows 290,000 or so clones, with around 90% occurring only once. The material sequenced was peripheral blood. The source is a man between 65 and 85 years old with acute or convalescent COVID-19.

This sequence joins TRBV7-2 and TRBJ1-5; D remains ambiguous. Germline V CDR1 and CDR2: SGHTA, FQGNSA. The V gene lost 1 base and the J gene lost 1 base, with 11 bases spanning the gap. This CDR3 region has 16 residues. The CDR3 loop is CASSLVAVKSNQPQHF. Written as DNA, the CDR3 is TGTGCCAGCAGCTTAGTGGCAGTCAAGAGCAATCAGCCCCAGCATTTT.

J is TRBJ1-2 and V is TRBV29-1; D call uncertain. The V gene lost 7 bases and the J gene lost 3 bases, with 9 bases spanning the gap. CDR1 is SQVTM, CDR2 ANQGSEA, per germline. CDR3 length: 11 amino acids. The CDR3 coding sequence is TGCAGCGCTAGTGATTACTATGGCTACACCTTC. Translating it yields CSASDYYGYTF.

J is TRBJ1-5 and V is TRBV6-2 or TRBV6-3, with D perhaps TRBD1 (5 bases). CDR1 is MNHEY and CDR2 is SVGEGT in the germline V gene. V lost 6 bases and J lost 6, with 15 bases in between. The CDR3 length is 14 residues. In DNA, the CDR3 is TGTGCCAGCAGCCCTCCGGGGGTCTCTCAGCCCCAGCATTTT. The encoded protein is CASSPPGVSQPQHF.

The chain couples TRBV6-2 or TRBV6-3 to TRBJ2-3; D gene unclear. Germline CDR1 MNHEY, CDR2 SVGEGT. CDR3 length: 15 amino acids. Trimming took off 0 bases at V and 2 bases at J, with 9 bases between the two ends. Written as DNA, the CDR3 is TGTGCCAGCAGTTACTCCACCGGGTCCACAGATACGCAGTATTTT. Its translation is CASSYSTGSTDTQYF.

V and J are TRBV7-2 and TRBJ1-3, with 9 bases that match TRBD1. Germline CDR1 SGHTA, CDR2 FQGNSA. Unmatched junction bases numbered 4, after V lost 1 base and J lost 0 bases. This CDR3 spans 17 amino acids. The CDR3 here is CASSLGQGVGSGNTIYF. The CDR3 nucleotides read TGTGCCAGCAGCTTAGGACAGGGGGTCGGCTCTGGAAACACCATATATTTT.

This sequence joins TRBV21-1 and TRBJ2-7; TRBD1 is taken as the D call from the table, unchecked against the DNA. TRBV21-1 is classified as a pseudogene. The CDR3 spans 14 residues. The CDR3 loop is CASSDDRDVHEQYF. Written as DNA, the CDR3 is TGTGCCAGCAGCGACGACAGGGACGTCCACGAGCAGTACTTC.

The V and J genes are TRBV5-1 and TRBJ1-5, with no clear D. The germline V gene has CDR1 SGHRS and CDR2 YFSETQ. This CDR3 contains 15 residues. V shed 4 bases and J shed 4 bases, with 15 bases lying between them. CDR3 amino acids: CASSPGEGLNQPQHF. The DNA for the CDR3 is TGCGCCAGCAGCCCCGGCGAGGGCCTTAATCAGCCCCAGCATTTT.

The chain joins TRBV5-1 to TRBJ2-7, with 7 bases identical to TRBD1. The CDR3 spans 14 residues. From germline, CDR1 is SGHRS and CDR2 YFSETQ. The V segment lost 1 base and the J segment 6 bases; nucleotides outside the gene matches: 7. CDR3 in amino acids: CASSLPGTAGEQYF. The CDR3 DNA sequence: TGCGCCAGCAGCTTGCCCGGGACAGCCGGCGAGCAGTACTTC.

The V and J genes are TRBV4-2 and TRBJ2-7; the match to TRBD1 covers 10 bases. The CDR3 consists of 15 residues. Germline assignment: CDR1 LGHNA and CDR2 YNFKEQ. Trimming took 4 bases from V and 6 from J; bases not matched to a gene: 9. CDR3 sequence: CASSLPGQGQLEQYF. The CDR3 nucleotides are TGTGCCAGCAGCCTTCCGGGACAGGGGCAACTCGAGCAGTACTTC.

V is TRBV11-2 and J is TRBJ1-6; D remains unclear. CDR1 is SGHAT, CDR2 FQNNGV, per germline. The CDR3 has 14 residues. Trimming removed 3 bases at V and 7 bases at J, with 10 bases between. CDR3: CASSLRELNSPLHF. The CDR3 coding sequence is TGTGCCAGCAGCTTGAGAGAGCTAAATTCACCCCTCCACTTT.

The gene calls are TRBV28 and TRBJ1-5, with 8 bases fitting TRBD1. The CDR3 is 16 residues long. The germline V gene encodes CDR1 MDHEN and CDR2 SYDVKM. V was pared by 7 bases and J by 0 bases, with 8 bases of the junction left unmatched. The CDR3 here is CASNKSGQGSNQPQHF. The CDR3 coding sequence is TGTGCCAGCAACAAATCAGGACAGGGTAGCAATCAGCCCCAGCATTTT.

The chain uses TRBV15 and TRBJ2-1; 7 nucleotides agree with TRBD1. Losses at the gene ends were 1 base for V and 8 bases for J; bases not matched to a gene: 5. Per germline, CDR1 LNHNV and CDR2 YYDKDF (reference sequence). This CDR3 has 14 amino acids. CDR3 region: CATSRVTGWDEQFF. The DNA for the CDR3 is TGTGCCACCAGCAGAGTGACAGGGTGGGATGAGCAGTTCTTC.

The chain links TRBV6-5 to TRBJ1-1; 9 nucleotides align to TRBD1. This CDR3 is 15 amino acids long. V lost 7 bases, J lost 4 bases, and 10 bases stayed unmatched. Germline V gives CDR1 MNHEY, CDR2 SVGAGI. The CDR3 region has the DNA TGTGCCAGCAAAAGGGGACAGACAGGGGGCACTGAAGCTTTCTTT. This encodes CASKRGQTGGTEAFF.

The rearrangement joins TRBV3-1 (or the pseudogene TRBV3-2) to TRBJ1-5; TRBD1 is a possible D gene (6 bases). Trimming took off 6 bases at V and 6 bases at J, with 9 bases between the two ends. The germline gives CDR1 LGHDT, CDR2 YNNKEL (reference sequence). The CDR3 runs 12 residues. CDR3 sequence (DNA): TGTGCCAGCAGTACAGGGCGTCAGCCCCAGCATTTT. This sequence encodes CASSTGRQPQHF.

The V call is TRBV5-4, the J call TRBJ2-7; no clear D gene. V shed 0 bases and J shed 5 bases, with 12 bases lying between them. The CDR3 consists of 14 residues. Germline CDR1 SGHNT, CDR2 YYREEE (reference sequence). In DNA, the CDR3 is TGTGCCAGCAGCTTGGCGTCAGGCTCAGACGAGCAGTACTTC. Translating gives CASSLASGSDEQYF.

This clone turned up a few times. V gene TRBV6-5 combines with J gene TRBJ1-5; 11 bases map to TRBD1. Germline CDR1 MNHEY, CDR2 SVGAGI. The junction had 4 bases not matched to a gene; V was cut back by 11 bases and J by 7 bases. This CDR3 region has 12 residues. CDR3 residues: CAVGTGGQPQHF. CDR3 bases: TGTGCCGTTGGGACAGGGGGACAGCCCCAGCATTTT.

The chain carries TRBV7-9 and TRBJ1-1; perhaps TRBD1 as D (6 bases). Trimming removed 6 bases from V and 1 base from J, with 12 bases in between. In germline, CDR1 is SEHNR, CDR2 FQNEAQ (reference sequence). CDR3 length: 14 amino acids. The CDR3: CASRHRARNTEAFF. The DNA of the CDR3 is TGTGCCAGCAGGCACAGGGCGCGGAACACTGAAGCTTTCTTT.

The chain links TRBV23-1 to TRBJ1-5; D might be TRBD1 (6 bases). TRBV23-1 is identified as an open reading frame with a role that is uncertain. V lost 1 base to trimming and J lost 7 bases, with 20 bases between them. The CDR3 extends over 17 amino acids. The DNA of the CDR3 is TGCGCCAGCAGTCAATTCTCCCACAGGGAGAGGGGCCAGCCCCAGCATTTT. Translated, it gives CASSQFSHRERGQPQHF.

The CDR3: CASSPNRRGRTNYGYTF. CDR3 sequence (DNA): TGTGCCAGCTCACCAAACCGACGGGGTCGAACTAACTATGGCTACACCTTC. This chain joins TRBV18 and TRBJ1-2, with no clear D. The CDR3 has 17 residues. Germline assignment: CDR1 KGHSH and CDR2 LQKENI. V lost 2 bases to trimming and J lost 0 bases, with 16 bases between them.

The chain carries TRBV29-1 and TRBJ2-3; 7 positions match TRBD2. Germline CDR1 reads SQVTM; CDR2 reads ANQGSEA. This CDR3 has 15 residues. Trimming at V came to 8 bases and at J to 2 bases, leaving 13 bases not matched to a gene. The CDR3 DNA follows: TGCAGCTCTCCGGGGTTAGCGGGCGCCACAGATACGCAGTATTTT. As protein: CSSPGLAGATDTQYF.

The chain couples TRBV6-5 to TRBJ2-5; 12 nucleotides line up with TRBD2. The V gene's germline CDR1 is MNHEY and CDR2 SVGAGI. The V gene end was trimmed by 4 bases and the J gene end by 3 bases; junction bases not matched to a gene: 3. There are 15 residues in the CDR3. CDR3 amino acids: CASSLTSGGKETQYF. The CDR3 region has the DNA TGTGCCAGCAGTTTGACTAGCGGGGGAAAAGAGACCCAGTACTTC.

The CDR3 reads CASSYGSGKFVNEQFF. CDR3 in DNA: TGTGCCAGCAGTTATGGTAGCGGGAAGTTCGTCAATGAGCAGTTCTTC. The rearrangement links TRBV28 to TRBJ2-1; 8 positions agree with TRBD2. Per germline, CDR1 MDHEN and CDR2 SYDVKM. The CDR3 is 16 residues long. Unmatched junction bases numbered 11, after V lost 4 bases and J lost 6 bases. The whole variable domain, remainder taken from reference TRBV28 and TRBJ2-1, is DVKVTQSSRYLVKRTGEKVFLECVQDMDHENMFWYRQDPGLGLRLIYFSYDVKMKEKGDIPEGYSVSREKKERFSLILESASTNQTSMYLCASSYGSGKFVNEQFFGPGTRLTVL.

This chain joins TRBV6-1 and TRBJ1-5; 9 nucleotides agree with TRBD1. J was trimmed by 7 bases and V by 1 base; bases with no gene match: 11. Germline CDR1 and CDR2: MNHNS and SASEGT. The CDR3 extends over 17 amino acids. The DNA for the CDR3 is TGTGCCAGCAGTGAAGGTCAGGGACAGGGTGGTAGGCAGCCCCAGCATTTT. Its protein product is CASSEGQGQGGRQPQHF.